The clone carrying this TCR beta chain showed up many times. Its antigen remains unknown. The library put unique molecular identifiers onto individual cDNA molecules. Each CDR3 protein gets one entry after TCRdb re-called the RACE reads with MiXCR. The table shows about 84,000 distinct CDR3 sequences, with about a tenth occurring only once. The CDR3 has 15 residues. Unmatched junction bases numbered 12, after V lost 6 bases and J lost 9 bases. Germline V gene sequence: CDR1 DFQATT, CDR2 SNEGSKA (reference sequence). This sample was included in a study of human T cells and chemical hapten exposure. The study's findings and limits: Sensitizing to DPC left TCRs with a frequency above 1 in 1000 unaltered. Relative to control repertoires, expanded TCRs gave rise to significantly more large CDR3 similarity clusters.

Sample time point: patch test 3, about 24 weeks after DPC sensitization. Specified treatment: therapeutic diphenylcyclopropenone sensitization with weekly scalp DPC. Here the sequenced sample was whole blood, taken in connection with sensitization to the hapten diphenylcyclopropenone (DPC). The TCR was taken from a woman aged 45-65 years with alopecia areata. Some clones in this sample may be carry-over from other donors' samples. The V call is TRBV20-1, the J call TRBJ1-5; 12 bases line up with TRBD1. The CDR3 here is CSATQGGQGARPQHF. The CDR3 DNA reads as TGCAGTGCCACTCAGGGGGGACAGGGGGCAAGGCCCCAGCATTTT.